The clone carrying this T cell receptor beta chain was detected only a few times. Antigen unknown. Time point given: approximately 10-day in vitro stimulation with candidate mutation-associated neoantigen peptide 1. Clones were read by immunoSEQ multiplex PCR, and TCRdb kept only the in-frame ones, dropping some. This table has approximately 8,300 clones, roughly 87% appearing once. The record originates from a study of PD-1 blockade in mismatch repair-deficient tumors. Deletions cut 4 bases from V and 5 bases from J, with 18 bases between. This CDR3 region has 15 residues. The germline CDR1 and CDR2 sequences are SGHRS and YFSETQ.

This chain connects TRBV5-1 to TRBJ1-1; a possible D gene is TRBD1 (6 bases). The clonotype originates from an adult with mismatch repair-deficient cancer. Sequences were derived from cells cultured in vitro, sampled from a patient treated with pembrolizumab. The CDR3 DNA follows: TGCGCCAGCAGCCCGGAGGGGGGGTTGGGGACTGAAGCTTTCTTT. This codes for CASSPEGGLGTEAFF.